These T cell receptor beta chains were read from a single sample in a study of cytomegalovirus exposure and HLA in healthy donors. The table came from immunoSEQ multiplex PCR; TCRdb's copy has only in-frame clones and leaves some out. The sample shows hundreds of thousands of clones, roughly 85% of them seen only once. The material sequenced was PBMCs. The receptors come from a young man in good health and CMV-seronegative. CDR3s include the opening cysteine and the closing phenylalanine or tryptophan. Fields, in order: D gene, CDR3 length, V gene, J gene, clone size, CDR3 protein, CDR3 DNA. The D gene is left open where the match is weak. Only some rows state a clone size, as once, few, many or a class for expanded clones.

TRBD1	15	TRBV6-1	TRBJ2-1	.	CASSAETGSYNEQFF	TGTGCCAGCAGTGCCGAGACAGGGTCCTACAATGAGCAGTTCTTC
TRBD1	13	TRBV11-3	TRBJ2-7	.	CASSLGQGGEQYF	TGTGCCAGCAGCTTGGGACAGGGCGGGGAGCAGTACTTC
TRBD1	13	TRBV6-4	TRBJ1-1	.	CASSSQRDSEAFF	TGTGCCAGCAGCTCTCAAAGGGACAGCGAAGCTTTCTTT
TRBD2	18	TRBV11-3	TRBJ2-2	.	CASSLALLGGTNTGELFF	TGTGCCAGCAGCTTGGCCTTACTCGGGGGGACTAACACCGGGGAGCTGTTTTTT
.	20	TRBV5-1	TRBJ2-4	.	CASSLGGQQGSDLAKNIQYF	TGCGCCAGCAGCTTGGGCGGGCAACAGGGAAGTGACCTAGCCAAAAACATTCAGTACTTC
.	12	TRBV4-2	TRBJ2-7	.	CASSRSRDEQYF	TGTGCCAGCAGCCGATCCCGGGACGAGCAGTACTTC
TRBD1	13	TRBV29-1	TRBJ1-1	few	CSVRQGRDTEAFF	TGCAGCGTCCGACAGGGAAGAGACACTGAAGCTTTCTTT
TRBD1	12	TRBV29-1	TRBJ1-2	few	CSVENLDRGNTF	TGCAGCGTGGAGAATTTGGACAGGGGTAACACCTTC
.	13	TRBV19	TRBJ2-7	.	CASSPGQIYEQYF	TGTGCCAGTAGTCCAGGACAGATCTACGAGCAGTACTTC
TRBD2	16	TRBV11-3	TRBJ2-3	.	CASSLGVGLDGDTQYF	TGTGCCAGCAGCTTAGGGGTAGGACTAGACGGAGATACGCAGTATTTT
TRBD1	15	TRBV9	TRBJ2-3	.	CASSNSGQGTNTQYF	TGTGCCAGCAGCAACTCGGGACAGGGAACGAATACGCAGTATTTT
TRBD2	16	TRBV19	TRBJ2-2	.	CASTQWAGGHTGELFF	TGTGCCAGTACCCAGTGGGCGGGAGGACACACCGGGGAGCTGTTTTTT
.	12	TRBV14	TRBJ1-1	.	CASSRTGEATFF	TGTGCCAGCAGCCGAACAGGTGAGGCTACTTTCTTT
TRBD1	16	TRBV7-9	TRBJ2-3	.	CASSQGATGGPDTQYF	TGTGCCAGCAGCCAAGGAGCTACAGGGGGCCCAGATACGCAGTATTTT
TRBD1	15	TRBV5-5	TRBJ2-7	.	CASSLGGTETYEQYF	TGTGCCAGCAGCTTGGGGGGGACAGAGACCTACGAGCAGTACTTC
TRBD1	15	TRBV6-1	TRBJ1-5	.	CASRAGTGGGQPQHF	TGTGCCAGCAGGGCCGGGACAGGGGGGGGTCAGCCCCAGCATTTT
.	14	TRBV28	TRBJ1-4	once	CASTLGGLNEKLFF	TGTGCCAGCACCCTGGGGGGACTTAATGAAAAACTGTTTTTT
.	16	TRBV18	TRBJ1-3	.	CASSPPNGEAGNTIYF	TGTGCCAGCTCACCTCCAAACGGGGAAGCTGGAAACACCATATATTTT
.	16	TRBV4-3	TRBJ2-7	.	CASSQVGAVYSYEQYF	TGCGCCAGCAGCCAAGTTGGGGCCGTTTACTCCTACGAGCAGTACTTC
.	14	TRBV9	TRBJ2-3	.	CASSVGRGTDTQYF	TGTGCCAGCAGCGTAGGGCGGGGTACAGATACGCAGTATTTT